One sample yielded the 10 T cell receptor beta chains listed below, sequenced in a study of cytomegalovirus exposure and HLA in healthy donors. Primers included in the PCR were 60 Vbeta and 13 Jbeta primers. Method: immunoSEQ multiplex PCR; TCRdb's copy keeps in-frame clones and lacks some. The sample consists of approximately 200,000 clones, 70% to 80% of them appearing once. Source material: PBMCs. The receptors originated from a man aged 35-49 years in good health and CMV-seronegative.

The V and J genes are TRBV4-3 and TRBJ1-2; 10 positions match TRBD1. Per germline, CDR1 LGHNA and CDR2 YSLEER. V lost 5 bases and J lost 7; bases outside the gene matches: 10. CDR3 size: 15 residues. CDR3 DNA sequence: TGCGCCAGCAGCGAACACGGGACAGGGGTTTCTGGCTACACCTTC. Translating it yields CASSEHGTGVSGYTF.

A few counts support this clone. V usage is TRBV11-2 and J usage is TRBJ1-2; 7 bases align to TRBD1. This CDR3 comprises 14 residues. Germline values: CDR1 SGHAT, CDR2 FQNNGV. J lost 4 bases, V lost 4 bases, and 6 bases had no gene match. The CDR3 sequence is CASSSQGGSYGYTF. The CDR3 nucleotides read TGTGCCAGCAGCTCCCAGGGGGGCTCCTATGGCTACACCTTC. Combining the CDR3 with reference TRBV11-2 and TRBJ1-2 gives the whole variable domain EAGVAQSPRYKIIEKRQSVAFWCNPISGHATLYWYQQILGQGPKLLIQFQNNGVVDDSQLPKDRFSAERLKGVDSTLKIQPAKLEDSAVYLCASSSQGGSYGYTFGSGTRLTVV.

This chain connects TRBV5-6 to TRBJ1-5, with 7 positions matching TRBD1. Per the germline V gene, CDR1 is SGHDT and CDR2 is YYEEEE. The J segment lost 0 bases and the V segment lost 1 base, leaving 4 bases of the junction unmatched. CDR3 length: 16 residues. The CDR3 region has the DNA TGTGCCAGCAGCTTGTGGGCAGGGGGTAGCAATCAGCCCCAGCATTTT. Translation: CASSLWAGGSNQPQHF.

The table lists this clone with a few counts. This sequence joins TRBV5-1 and TRBJ2-3; possible D gene TRBD1, 7 bases. The V gene's germline CDR1 is SGHRS and CDR2 YFSETQ. This CDR3 is built from 14 residues. The V end lost 6 bases, the J end lost 0 bases, and 11 bases lay between the germline ends. The DNA of the CDR3 is TGCGCCAGCATGCGGGACAGAAGCACAGATACGCAGTATTTT. As protein: CASMRDRSTDTQYF.

This sequence joins TRBV5-6 and TRBJ1-1; 9 bases agree with TRBD1. Per the germline V gene, CDR1 is SGHDT and CDR2 is YYEEEE. V gave up 1 base and J gave up 0 bases; unmatched junction bases: 7. This CDR3 has 17 amino acids. CDR3 sequence (DNA): TGTGCCAGCAGCTTGTACAGGGGGCGAACAATGAACACTGAAGCTTTCTTT. The encoded protein is CASSLYRGRTMNTEAFF.

This clone came up a few times. The V gene is TRBV28, the J gene TRBJ1-2; 7 nucleotides agree with TRBD1. The V and J ends lost 2 bases and 4 bases, in that order; junction bases with no gene match: 7. From germline, CDR1 is MDHEN and CDR2 SYDVKM. This CDR3 has 15 residues. CDR3 in DNA: TGTGCCAGCAGTTTAATCGGGACAGACAGCTATGGCTACACCTTC. Translating gives CASSLIGTDSYGYTF.

In this sample, this clone turned up a few times. The chain couples TRBV5-5 to TRBJ2-5, with 9 bases lining up with TRBD1. V shed 4 bases and J 4 bases; nucleotides not matched to a gene: 14. CDR1 and CDR2 from the germline V gene are SGHKS and YYEKEE (reference sequence). The CDR3 is 17 residues long. For the CDR3, the DNA is TGTGCCAGCAGCCCGACCACAGGGGGCAGTTTCTTAGAGACCCAGTACTTC. Its translation: CASSPTTGGSFLETQYF. The full variable domain, in which reference TRBV5-5 and TRBJ2-5 provide the parts outside the CDR3, is DAGVTQSPTHLIKTRGQQVTLRCSPISGHKSVSWYQQVLGQGPQFIFQYYEKEERGRGNFPDRFSARQFPNYSSELNVNALLLGDSALYLCASSPTTGGSFLETQYFGPGTRLLVL.

The V gene is TRBV2, the J gene TRBJ1-6, with a possible D match to TRBD1 (6 bases). Per germline, CDR1 SNHLY and CDR2 FYNNEI. Trimming removed 11 bases at V and 0 bases at J, with 14 bases between. The CDR3 spans 15 residues. The CDR3 DNA sequence: TGTGCCGGAGGGGGGGGAAGCTCCTATAATTCACCCCTCCACTTT. The encoded protein is CAGGGGSSYNSPLHF. The complete variable domain, with remaining parts taken from reference TRBV2 and TRBJ1-6, reads EPEVTQTPSHQVTQMGQEVILRCVPISNHLYFYWYRQILGQKVEFLVSFYNNEISEKSEIFDDQFSVERPDGSNFTLKIRSTKLEDSAMYFCAGGGGSSYNSPLHFGNGTRLTVT.

The chain joins TRBV2 to TRBJ1-5, with D perhaps TRBD1 (5 bases). Per germline, CDR1 SNHLY and CDR2 FYNNEI. The CDR3 is 14 residues long. Trimming cost V 1 base and J 7 bases, with 11 bases left between them. The CDR3 DNA reads TGTGCCAGCAGTGAAGGGGCAGGGAGGCAGCCCCAGCATTTT. This encodes CASSEGAGRQPQHF.

The count of this clone is one. The J gene is TRBJ2-7, the V gene TRBV5-1, with 11 bases fitting TRBD1. The CDR3 is 14 amino acids. Trimming at V came to 4 bases and at J to 6 bases, leaving 6 bases not matched to a gene. Per germline, CDR1 SGHRS and CDR2 YFSETQ. CDR3 protein: CASSRRDRGSEQYF. The CDR3 bases are TGCGCCAGCAGCCGCCGGGACAGGGGGAGCGAGCAGTACTTC. The full variable domain, with the rest looked up from reference TRBV5-1 and TRBJ2-7, is KAGVTQTPRYLIKTRGQQVTLSCSPISGHRSVSWYQQTPGQGLQFLFEYFSETQRNKGNFPGRFSGRQFSNSRSEMNVSTLELGDSALYLCASSRRDRGSEQYFGPGTRLTVT.